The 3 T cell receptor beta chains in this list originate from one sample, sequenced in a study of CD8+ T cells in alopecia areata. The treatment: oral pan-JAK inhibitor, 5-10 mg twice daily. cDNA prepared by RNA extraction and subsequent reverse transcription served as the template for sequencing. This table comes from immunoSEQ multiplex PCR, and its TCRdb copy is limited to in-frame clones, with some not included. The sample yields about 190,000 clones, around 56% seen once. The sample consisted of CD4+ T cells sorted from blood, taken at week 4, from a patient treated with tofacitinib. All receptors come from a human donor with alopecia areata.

CDR3 DNA sequence: TGCGCCAGCAGCCCCAGTGGTCGGGACAGGGGCTACACCTTC. This translates into CASSPSGRDRGYTF. V and J are TRBV5-1 and TRBJ1-2; TRBD1 agrees at 8 bases. After removal of 4 bases from V and 8 bases from J, the junction contained 10 bases not matched to a gene. The CDR3 covers 14 residues. Germline loops: CDR1 SGHRS, CDR2 YFSETQ.

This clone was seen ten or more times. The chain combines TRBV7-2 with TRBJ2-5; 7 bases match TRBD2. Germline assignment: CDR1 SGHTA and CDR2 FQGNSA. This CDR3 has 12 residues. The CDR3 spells CAVGGSMKTQYF. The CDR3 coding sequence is TGTGCAGTGGGCGGGAGTATGAAGACCCAGTACTTC.

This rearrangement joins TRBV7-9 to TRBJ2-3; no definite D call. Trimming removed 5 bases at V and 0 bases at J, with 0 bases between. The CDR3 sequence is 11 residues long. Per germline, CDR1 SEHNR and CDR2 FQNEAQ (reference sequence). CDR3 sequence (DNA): TGTGCCAGCAGCAGCACAGATACGCAGTATTTT. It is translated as CASSSTDTQYF.